This TCR beta chain came from a study of Graves' ophthalmopathy and Graves' hyperthyroidism. General study results and limits: The study's model predicted ophthalmopathy progression at approximately 70% sensitivity and about 72% specificity.

RNA transcripts served as template for amplifying TCR beta CDR3 sequences. After a first-round RT-PCR with HTBI primers, a second-round multiplex PCR was run. TCRdb redid the calling of the multiplex PCR reads with MiXCR, one entry per CDR3 protein. The repertoire consists of 620,000 or so distinct CDR3 sequences, with about 24% occurring once and the leading ten covering approximately 7.7%. The germline V gene has CDR1 MDHEN and CDR2 SYDVKM. The CDR3 contains 16 residues. V was clipped by 8 bases and J by 0 bases, with 17 bases between them. This clonotype came up many times. No antigen is known for it.

The material sequenced was peripheral blood. The chain joins TRBV28 to TRBJ1-3; perhaps TRBD1 as D (5 bases). The sequence came from a woman younger than 35 with stable Graves' hyperthyroidism. Some clones in this sample may be carry-over from other donors' samples. The DNA for the CDR3 is TGTGCCAGCCGATACCCAGGGACTAGCTCTGGAAACACCATATATTTT. It yields the protein CASRYPGTSSGNTIYF.